The rows below give T cell receptor beta chains drawn from one sample of a study of blood T cell repertoires in COVID-19. The table came from immunoSEQ multiplex PCR; TCRdb's copy has only in-frame clones and leaves some out. The top ten hold under 15% of the sample, which has about 65,000 clones, roughly four fifths seen once. Sequenced input: peripheral blood. Source of these receptors: an elderly man with acute or convalescent COVID-19. Each CDR3 is given with its conserved first and last residue. The D gene is left open where the match is weak. Rows may omit the clone size; those that give it use once, few, many or a size class.

J | size | V | D | DNA | CDR3
TRBJ1-6 | few | TRBV11-3 | - | TGTGCCAGCAGCTTTGACGGAGATAATTCACCCCTCCACTTT | CASSFDGDNSPLHF
TRBJ1-4 | - | TRBV15 | - | TGTGCCACCGCCCGCCTAATAAATGAAAAACTGTTTTTT | CATARLINEKLFF
TRBJ2-2 | - | TRBV5-1 | - | TGCGCCAGCAGCTTGCAGGGGAGTGGGGAGCTGTTTTTT | CASSLQGSGELFF
TRBJ2-5 | - | TRBV5-1 | TRBD2 | TGCGCCAGCAGCTTTGGGACTAGCGCACAAGAGACCCAGTACTTC | CASSFGTSAQETQYF
TRBJ2-7 | - | TRBV4-1 | TRBD1 | TGCGCCAGCAGCCAGCCCTCGGCCAGGGGGACCTACGAGCAGTACTTC | CASSQPSARGTYEQYF
TRBJ2-5 | - | TRBV5-1 | - | TGCGCCAGCAAGGAGCAAGAGACCCAGTACTTC | CASKEQETQYF
TRBJ1-2 | once | TRBV4-1 | - | TGCGCCAGCAGCCAAGATCCCCAGGGCCCCTATGGCTACACCTTC | CASSQDPQGPYGYTF
TRBJ1-5 | - | TRBV19 | TRBD1 | TGTGCCAGTAGTACCGGACAGGGCTGGGGCAATCAGCCCCAGCATTTT | CASSTGQGWGNQPQHF
TRBJ2-2 | - | TRBV5-1 | TRBD2 | TGCGCCAGCAGCAAGGGACTAGCGGGGGCTAACACCGGGGAGCTGTTTTTT | CASSKGLAGANTGELFF
TRBJ1-4 | - | TRBV7-9 | - | TGTGCCAGCAGCTCATTCACTAATGAAAAACTGTTTTTT | CASSSFTNEKLFF
TRBJ2-7 | - | TRBV2 | - | TGTGCCAGCAGCGGCACTAGCCGGATTGGGGGCGAGCAGTACTTC | CASSGTSRIGGEQYF
TRBJ1-1 | few | TRBV7-9 | - | TGTGCCAGCAGTGCGAGAAGGTCGGGCACTGAAGCTTTCTTT | CASSARRSGTEAFF
TRBJ2-1 | - | TRBV7-2 | TRBD2 | TGTGCCAGCAGCTTAGCGACTAGCGGGGCGAATGAGCAGTTCTTC | CASSLATSGANEQFF
TRBJ1-1 | - | TRBV6-5 | TRBD1 | TGTGCCAGCAGCCGGGACAGGGAAACGAACACTGAAGCTTTCTTT | CASSRDRETNTEAFF
TRBJ1-5 | - | TRBV6-1 | - | TGTGCCAGCAGTGAGAGGGGGGGTTCCGGGCAGCCCCAGCATTTT | CASSERGGSGQPQHF
TRBJ2-5 | - | TRBV5-6 | - | TGTGCCAGCAGCTCCCAGTACGGGAGACAAGAGACCCAGTACTTC | CASSSQYGRQETQYF
TRBJ1-2 | - | TRBV5-4 | TRBD1 | TGTGCCAGCAGCTCGGAGGGCAGGGGGCTAGACTATGGCTACACCTTC | CASSSEGRGLDYGYTF
TRBJ1-5 | - | TRBV2 | TRBD1 | TGTGCCAGCAGTGAACAGGGGGGCAATCAGCCCCAGCATTTT | CASSEQGGNQPQHF
TRBJ2-2 | - | TRBV3-1/TRBV3-2 | - | TGTGCCAGCAGACGCGGACAGGGAGGGACCGGGGAGCTGTTTTTT | CASRRGQGGTGELFF
TRBJ1-1 | - | TRBV6-5 | - | TGTGCCAGCAGTTACTCCTGGCAGGCGAACACTGAAGCTTTCTTT | CASSYSWQANTEAFF
TRBJ1-4 | - | TRBV4-1 | - | TGCGCCAGCAGCCAAGAAGCTTTACCCTCTGTTAATGAAAAACTGTTTTTT | CASSQEALPSVNEKLFF
TRBJ1-4 | few | TRBV9 | - | TGTGCCAGCACTACGGGGGTGCCCGGGGAAAAACTGTTTTTT | CASTTGVPGEKLFF
TRBJ1-3 | once | TRBV5-6 | - | TGTGCCAGCAGCTTTGGAGGCGGTGGAAACACCATATATTTT | CASSFGGGGNTIYF